These 16 T cell receptor beta chains came from one sample sequenced in a study of T cell repertoires in cytomegalovirus infection. Each CDR3 protein is one row after TCRdb ran MiXCR on the reads. The profile shows 200,000 to 300,000 distinct CDR3 sequences, 8% to 9.5% of them singletons. The sequencing input was PBMCs. Receptors originate from a human donor in good health (CMV status not recorded). Some clones in this sample may be carry-over from other donors' samples.

The CDR3 coding sequence is TGCGCCAGCAGCTGGGGACAGGGAGGCATGAACACTGAAGCTTTCTTT. It codes for CASSWGQGGMNTEAFF. The chain couples TRBV5-1 to TRBJ1-1; TRBD1 agrees at 9 bases. This CDR3 has 16 amino acids. V lost 3 bases to trimming and J lost 0 bases; unmatched junction nucleotides: 6. Germline CDR1 and CDR2: SGHRS and YFSETQ.

This clonotype has a handful of counts. The chain couples TRBV7-9 to TRBJ2-3; 7 bases agree with TRBD1. Germline V gene lookup returns CDR1 SEHNR and CDR2 FQNEAQ (reference sequence). The V segment lost 4 bases and the J segment 6 bases; nucleotides outside the gene matches: 13. CDR3 size: 16 residues. The CDR3 DNA is TGTGCCAGCAGCTGGGGACAGAGCAAAGTTGCGGATACGCAGTATTTT. Translating gives CASSWGQSKVADTQYF.

This clonotype was seen ten or more times. V usage is TRBV7-3 and J usage is TRBJ2-2; 11 bases are a match to TRBD1. J lost 5 bases, V lost 6 bases, and 2 bases had no gene match. Germline-derived CDR1 and CDR2 are SGHTA and FQGTGA. The CDR3 is 14 residues long. CDR3 coding DNA: TGTGCCAGCAGGGGACAGGGGGATACCGGGGAGCTGTTTTTT. Translation gives CASRGQGDTGELFF.

The sample holds many counts of this clonotype. The genes are TRBV12-3 or TRBV12-4 and TRBJ1-5; 10 nucleotides align to TRBD1. This CDR3 is built from 16 residues. The V and J ends lost 1 base and 4 bases, in that order; junction bases with no gene match: 4. The CDR3 DNA sequence: TGTGCCAGCAGTTTAGGTTCGGACAGGGGGAATCAGCCCCAGCATTTT. Its translation: CASSLGSDRGNQPQHF.

This clonotype appeared a few times. This rearrangement joins TRBV5-1 to TRBJ2-3; 10 bases align to TRBD2. This CDR3 contains 17 residues. Trimming took 2 bases from V and 6 from J; bases not matched to a gene: 12. Germline values: CDR1 SGHRS, CDR2 YFSETQ. CDR3 residues: CASSLWASGGPGDTQYF. CDR3 sequence (DNA): TGCGCCAGCAGCTTATGGGCTAGCGGGGGACCTGGGGATACGCAGTATTTT.

This clonotype was seen many times. The rearrangement joins TRBV7-2 to TRBJ2-7, with TRBD2 matching 7 bases. Unmatched junction bases numbered 8, after V lost 4 bases and J lost 2 bases. Germline lookup yields CDR1 SGHTA and CDR2 FQGNSA. The CDR3 extends over 15 amino acids. The CDR3 sequence: CASSSARGGPYEQYF. CDR3 sequence (DNA): TGTGCCAGCAGCTCCGCCCGCGGGGGACCCTACGAGCAGTACTTC.

The sample holds many counts of this clonotype. V gene TRBV7-2 combines with J gene TRBJ2-7; the D gene could be TRBD1 or TRBD2 (5 bases each). The ends were cut back, 4 bases at V and 3 bases at J, with 16 bases in the middle. The germline CDR1 and CDR2 sequences are SGHTA and FQGNSA. The CDR3 has 15 amino acids. The CDR3 loop reads CASSSHGTDYYEQYF. The CDR3 DNA reads TGTGCCAGCAGCTCACACGGGACGGATTACTACGAGCAGTACTTC.

This clonotype has ten or more counts. V usage is TRBV20-1 and J usage is TRBJ2-7; D ambiguous. V was clipped by 3 bases and J by 0 bases, with 12 bases between them. The CDR3 extends over 14 amino acids. Germline CDR1 and CDR2: DFQATT and SNEGSKA (reference sequence). The CDR3 nucleotides read TGCAGTGCTAGGGCCCAGGCGAGCTCCTACGAGCAGTACTTC. Its protein product is CSARAQASSYEQYF.

CDR3 sequence (DNA): TGCAGTGCTAGAGATCATCGGTATGGCTACACCTTC. Its translation: CSARDHRYGYTF. The V gene is TRBV20-1, the J gene TRBJ1-2; no clear D gene. The CDR3 covers 12 residues. V dropped 0 bases and J dropped 5 bases, with 7 bases sitting between them. In germline, CDR1 is DFQATT, CDR2 SNEGSKA (reference sequence).

This clonotype was detected a few times. The chain carries TRBV4-2 and TRBJ1-1; D unresolved. Trimming shortened V by 5 bases and J by 1 base, and 17 bases separated the two germline ends. Germline-derived CDR1 and CDR2 are LGHNA and YNFKEQ. The CDR3 sequence is 16 residues long. The CDR3 region is CASSASIGPPNTEAFF. The CDR3 DNA sequence: TGTGCCAGCAGCGCCAGCATCGGGCCCCCGAACACTGAAGCTTTCTTT.

This clonotype was observed a handful of times. The V call is TRBV2, the J call TRBJ2-5, with D tentatively TRBD2 (6 bases). With 4 bases removed from V and 2 bases from J, the gap between germline ends came to 11 bases. This CDR3 is 14 amino acids long. Germline values: CDR1 SNHLY, CDR2 FYNNEI. Written as DNA, the CDR3 is TGTGCCAGCAGTGTTCGCCGGGGGCAAGAGACCCAGTACTTC. Its protein is CASSVRRGQETQYF.

This clonotype came up many times. CDR3 bases: TGTGCCAGCAGCTTAGCGGGAGCGAACACAGATACGCAGTATTTT. It encodes CASSLAGANTDTQYF. The chain uses TRBV7-2 and TRBJ2-3; weak D call: TRBD2 (5 bases). With 0 bases removed from V and 2 bases from J, the gap between germline ends came to 9 bases. Germline V gives CDR1 SGHTA, CDR2 FQGNSA. The CDR3 runs 15 residues.

Many counts were recorded for this clonotype. The chain joins TRBV28 to TRBJ2-1, with 10 bases aligning to TRBD2. The CDR3 totals 16 residues. CDR1 and CDR2 (germline): MDHEN, SYDVKM. Trimming at V came to 2 bases and at J to 10 bases, leaving 11 bases not matched to a gene. The CDR3 region has the DNA TGTGCCAGCAGTTTAAGGGGGCATTCGGGACTAGCGGAGCAGTTCTTC. It encodes CASSLRGHSGLAEQFF.

In its sample, this clonotype was seen a few times. This rearrangement joins TRBV28 to TRBJ1-6; D is ambiguous. The CDR3 is 15 residues long. With 1 base removed from V and 8 bases from J, the gap between germline ends came to 12 bases. Germline CDR1 is MDHEN and CDR2 is SYDVKM. The CDR3 loop reads CASSLFRGGDSPLHF. CDR3 DNA sequence: TGTGCCAGCAGTTTATTTCGGGGAGGCGATTCACCCCTCCACTTT.

In its sample, this clonotype was seen many times. This sequence joins TRBV7-2 and TRBJ1-1; 7 nucleotides line up with TRBD1. CDR1 and CDR2 (germline): SGHTA, FQGNSA. After removal of 5 bases from V and 2 bases from J, the junction contained 2 bases not matched to a gene. The CDR3 has 13 residues. CDR3 sequence reads: CASSRDRNTEAFF. In DNA form, the CDR3 reads TGTGCCAGCAGCCGGGACAGAAACACTGAAGCTTTCTTT.

Ten or more counts support this clonotype. V is TRBV7-2 and J is TRBJ1-3; D may be TRBD1 (6 bases). V was clipped by 1 base and J by 0 bases, with 16 bases between them. Germline CDR1 and CDR2: SGHTA and FQGNSA. The CDR3 loop spans 18 amino acids. CDR3 DNA sequence: TGTGCCAGCAGCTTAGGACCACGCAGGGGTCACTCTGGAAACACCATATATTTT. This codes for CASSLGPRRGHSGNTIYF.